The rows below give T cell receptor beta chains drawn from one sample of a study of siplizumab effects on memory and regulatory T cells. Sequencing was performed with immunoSEQ multiplex PCR; in TCRdb, only in-frame clones are kept and a portion is missing. Seen here are approximately 110,000 clones, around 90% observed once, and the top ten hold under 0.75%. The sample consisted of Tregs sorted from blood. The receptors here all came from a human donor in good health. Each CDR3 is given with its conserved first and last residue. The D gene is left open where the match is weak.

TRBJ2-1 TRBV6-1 14 NA TGTGCCAGCATCGCGGGGGCCTCGAACAATGAGCAGTTCTTC CASIAGASNNEQFF
TRBJ2-2 TRBV21-1 15 NA TGTGCCAGCGGCGCGGGGGAGCCGAACACCGGGGAGCTGTTTTTT CASGAGEPNTGELFF
TRBJ2-1 TRBV18 13 NA TGTGCCAGCTCACCAGGGCTCGACAATGAGCAGTTCTTC CASSPGLDNEQFF
TRBJ2-1 TRBV5-1 13 NA TGCGCCAGCAGCTTGGTTTTTGACAATGAGCAGTTCTTC CASSLVFDNEQFF
TRBJ1-6 TRBV19 15 NA TGTGCCAGCCTACCCCTCGGGGGGTTCAATTCACCCCTCCACTTT CASLPLGGFNSPLHF
TRBJ1-2 TRBV19 13 NA TGTGCCAGTAGCCCTCCGGGGGTGCGTGGCTACACCTTC CASSPPGVRGYTF
TRBJ2-3 TRBV7-2 14 NA TGTGCCAGCAGCTCCTATCGGCGCACAGATACGCAGTATTTT CASSSYRRTDTQYF
TRBJ2-5 TRBV5-1 12 NA TGCGCCAGCAGCCGAGGCCAAGAGACCCAGTACTTC CASSRGQETQYF
TRBJ2-2 TRBV18 16 TRBD2 TGTGCCAGCTCATTCTCCGGGACTACAAACACCGGGGAGCTGTTTTTT CASSFSGTTNTGELFF
TRBJ2-3 TRBV5-3 14 NA TGTGCCAGAATCCTGACCCTTCGCACAGATACGCAGTATTTT CARILTLRTDTQYF